This T cell receptor (beta chain) came from a study of shared clonotypes between healthy human individuals. Study conclusions and caveats: Naive subsets usually exceeded memory subsets in estimated richness.

Measured with immunoSEQ multiplex PCR; TCRdb has only the in-frame clones, and not every one. The sample includes approximately 2.5 million clones, over 85% of them seen just once. Trimming at V came to 3 bases and at J to 6 bases, leaving 8 bases not matched to a gene. The CDR3 extends over 16 amino acids. Per the germline V gene, CDR1 is SGHTA and CDR2 is FQGNSA. In the case of this clone: The antigen is not known.

This rearrangement joins TRBV7-2 to TRBJ2-3, with TRBD2 identical over 11 bases. This sequence originates from a man aged 18 to 30 in good health. Some clones in this sample may be carry-over from other donors' samples. Source material: naive CD4+ T cells from PBMCs. The subset here: CD45RA+ positively selected. The CDR3 region is CASSFKLAGVVDTQYF. CDR3 DNA sequence: TGTGCCAGCAGCTTCAAACTAGCGGGAGTTGTTGATACGCAGTATTTT.